This T cell receptor (beta chain) is from a study of blood T cell repertoires in COVID-19. Study context: Acute-phase and convalescent COVID-19 samples originated in the United States, Italy and Spain. In each case, the material was cDNA or gDNA derived from T cells, B-cell-depleted T cells, or PBMCs.

V was trimmed by 6 bases and J by 7 bases, leaving 13 bases between them. Looked up from germline, CDR1 is MRHNA and CDR2 is SNTAGT. The CDR3 has 14 residues. This clone was found many times. In Seattle, patients joined the study during active infection and were tracked longitudinally. Authors' analysis steps: How many nucleated cells were present was estimated from reference gene primer amplification. Using immunoSEQ multiplex PCR, the repertoire was profiled, and TCRdb retains in-frame clones only, with some absent. That table supplies the V and J calls and clone size; D and trimming were determined from the DNA. This table holds some 290,000 clones, around 90% found once.

This chain joins TRBV6-4 and TRBJ1-6; a weak D match, TRBD1 (6 bases). Source material: peripheral blood. The source of this sequence is a woman between 35 and 50 years old with COVID-19, enrolled during active disease. CDR3 DNA: TGTGCCAGCAGCCTGGACAGCACGAATTCACCCCTCCACTTT. It codes for CASSLDSTNSPLHF.